This record looks at one TCR beta chain sequence and its context. The source of the sample is a study of blood T cell repertoires in COVID-19. Looking at the study overall: Acute and convalescent COVID-19 specimens originated in the United States, Italy and Spain. Sources were T cells, B-cell-depleted T cells, or PBMCs; the material itself was cDNA or gDNA.

The germline V gene has CDR1 SGHTA and CDR2 FQGTGA. This CDR3 is 16 amino acids long. V trimming: 5 bases; J trimming: 4 bases; junction bases outside the gene matches: 5. Original data processing: Reference gene primer amplification yielded estimated nucleated cell counts. Sequenced by immunoSEQ multiplex PCR; TCRdb stores in-frame clones only, minus some. The V and J calls and clone size come from that table; D and trimming were worked out from the DNA. The profile covers over 110,000 clones, with about 76% appearing a single time and about an eighth taken by the ten largest. This TCR derives from a man of 80 years or more with acute or convalescent COVID-19. This chain connects TRBV7-3 to TRBJ2-1, with 13 bases matching TRBD2. Sample: peripheral blood. CDR3 amino acids: CASSPRTSGGYNEQFF. The CDR3 DNA follows: TGTGCCAGCAGCCCTAGGACTAGCGGGGGATACAATGAGCAGTTCTTC.